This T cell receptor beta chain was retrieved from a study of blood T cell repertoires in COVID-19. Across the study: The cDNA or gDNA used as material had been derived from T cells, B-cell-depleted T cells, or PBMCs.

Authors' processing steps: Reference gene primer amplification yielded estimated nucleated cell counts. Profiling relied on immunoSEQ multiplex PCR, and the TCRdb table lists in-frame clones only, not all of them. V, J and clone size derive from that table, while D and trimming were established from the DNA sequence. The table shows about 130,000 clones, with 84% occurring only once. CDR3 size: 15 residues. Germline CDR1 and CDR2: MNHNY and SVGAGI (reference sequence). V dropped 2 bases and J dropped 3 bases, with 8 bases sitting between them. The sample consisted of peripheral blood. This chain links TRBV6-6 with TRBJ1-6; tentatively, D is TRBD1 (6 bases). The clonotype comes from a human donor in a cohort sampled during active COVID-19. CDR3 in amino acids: CASSYTDSYNSPLHF. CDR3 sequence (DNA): TGTGCCAGCAGTTACACGGACAGCTATAATTCACCCCTCCACTTT.